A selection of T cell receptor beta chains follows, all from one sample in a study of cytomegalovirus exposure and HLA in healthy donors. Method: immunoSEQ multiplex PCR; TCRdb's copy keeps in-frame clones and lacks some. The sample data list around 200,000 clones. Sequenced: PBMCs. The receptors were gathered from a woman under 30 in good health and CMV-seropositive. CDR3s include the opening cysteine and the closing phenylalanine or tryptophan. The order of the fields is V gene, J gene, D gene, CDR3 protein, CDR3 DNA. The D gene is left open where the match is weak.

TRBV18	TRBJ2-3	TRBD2	CASSTTTSRWTDTQYF	TGTGCCAGCTCAACTACGACTAGCCGGTGGACAGATACGCAGTATTTT
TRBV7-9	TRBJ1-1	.	CASSLDQGSTEAFF	TGTGCCAGCAGCTTAGATCAGGGTTCCACTGAAGCTTTCTTT
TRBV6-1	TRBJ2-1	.	CASSARQSSYNEQFF	TGTGCCAGCAGTGCAAGACAGAGCTCCTACAATGAGCAGTTCTTC
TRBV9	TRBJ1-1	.	CASSGQVVNTEAFF	TGTGCCAGCAGCGGACAGGTCGTGAACACTGAAGCTTTCTTT
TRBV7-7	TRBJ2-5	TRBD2	CASSLGTGLAGETQYF	TGTGCTAGCAGCTTAGGCACGGGACTAGCGGGAGAGACCCAGTACTTC
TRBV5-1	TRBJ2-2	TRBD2	CASTWGSGRVANTGELFF	TGCGCCAGCACCTGGGGGAGCGGGAGGGTCGCGAACACCGGGGAGCTGTTTTTT
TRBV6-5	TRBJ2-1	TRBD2	CASSYSVGAGDEQFF	TGTGCCAGCAGTTACTCGGTCGGGGCGGGGGATGAGCAGTTCTTC
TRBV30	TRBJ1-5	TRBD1	CAWAGQSNQPQHF	TGTGCCTGGGCGGGACAGAGCAATCAGCCCCAGCATTTT
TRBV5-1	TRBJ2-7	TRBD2	CASSLGLAGIGGEQYF	TGCGCCAGCAGCTTGGGACTAGCGGGGATAGGTGGCGAGCAGTACTTC
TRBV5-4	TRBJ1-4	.	CASSSGIPGGNEKLFF	TGTGCCAGCAGCTCCGGGATCCCGGGCGGTAATGAAAAACTGTTTTTT
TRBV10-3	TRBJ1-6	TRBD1	CAISGDSNSSLHF	TGTGCCATCAGTGGGGACAGTAACTCATCCCTCCACTTT
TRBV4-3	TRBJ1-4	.	CASSQGGPRGTNEKLFF	TGCGCCAGCAGCCAAGGGGGACCCCGGGGGACTAATGAAAAACTGTTTTTT
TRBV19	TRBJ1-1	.	CASSEVRGTEAFF	TGTGCCAGTAGTGAGGTTCGAGGAACTGAAGCTTTCTTT
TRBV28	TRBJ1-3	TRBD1	CASRVSGTGTLSGNTIYF	TGTGCCAGCCGCGTCTCCGGGACAGGTACCCTCTCTGGAAACACCATATATTTT
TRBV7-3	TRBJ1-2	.	CASSLMTVTNYGYTF	TGTGCCAGCAGCTTAATGACTGTTACTAACTATGGCTACACCTTC
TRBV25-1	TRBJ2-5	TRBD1	CASSGTGVWETQYF	TGTGCCAGCAGTGGGACAGGGGTTTGGGAGACCCAGTACTTC
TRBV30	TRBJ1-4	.	CAWSLPGGDEKLFF	TGTGCCTGGAGTCTGCCGGGGGGCGATGAAAAACTGTTTTTT
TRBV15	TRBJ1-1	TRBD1	CATSPSEGTGAFF	TGTGCCACCAGCCCCTCAGAGGGGACAGGGGCTTTCTTT
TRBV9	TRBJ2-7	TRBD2	CASSVGLAGGNPYEQYF	TGTGCCAGCAGCGTAGGACTAGCGGGAGGGAACCCCTACGAGCAGTACTTC
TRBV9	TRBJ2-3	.	CASSPQQGTDTQYF	TGTGCCAGCAGCCCCCAACAGGGCACAGATACGCAGTATTTT
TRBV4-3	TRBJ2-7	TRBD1	CASSQGQGHEQYF	TGCGCCAGCAGCCAAGGACAGGGTCACGAGCAGTACTTC
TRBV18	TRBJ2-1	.	CASSPNARGLYNEQFF	TGTGCCAGCTCACCAAATGCGCGGGGGCTCTACAATGAGCAGTTCTTC
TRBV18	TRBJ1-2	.	CASSPKGHGYTF	TGTGCCAGCTCACCAAAGGGGCATGGCTACACCTTC
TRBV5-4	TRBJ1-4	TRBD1	CASSLARGLGNEKLFF	TGTGCCAGCAGCTTAGCCAGGGGGCTAGGTAATGAAAAACTGTTTTTT
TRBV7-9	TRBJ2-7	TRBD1	CASSDRDRGLYEQYF	TGTGCCAGCAGCGACCGGGACAGGGGGCTCTACGAGCAGTACTTC
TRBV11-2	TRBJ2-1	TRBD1	CASSERQGAGNEQFF	TGTGCCAGCAGCGAACGACAGGGGGCCGGCAATGAGCAGTTCTTC
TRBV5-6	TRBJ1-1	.	CASSLAGALTEAFF	TGTGCCAGCAGCTTGGCAGGGGCCCTCACTGAAGCTTTCTTT